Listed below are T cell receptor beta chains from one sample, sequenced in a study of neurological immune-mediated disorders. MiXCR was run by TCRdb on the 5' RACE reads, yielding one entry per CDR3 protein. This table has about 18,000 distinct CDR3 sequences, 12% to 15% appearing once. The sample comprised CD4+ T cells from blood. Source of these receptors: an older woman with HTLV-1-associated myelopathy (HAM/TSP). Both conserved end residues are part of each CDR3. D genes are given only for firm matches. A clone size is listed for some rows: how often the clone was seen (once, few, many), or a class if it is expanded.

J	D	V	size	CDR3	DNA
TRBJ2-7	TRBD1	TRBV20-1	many	CSANRGPYEQYF	TGCAGTGCGAACAGGGGTCCCTACGAGCAGTACTTC
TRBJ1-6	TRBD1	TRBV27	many	CASRPGTGSSPLHF	TGTGCCAGCAGGCCCGGGACAGGCAGTTCACCCCTCCACTTT
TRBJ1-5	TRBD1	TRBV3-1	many	CASSQGQGLGQPQHF	TGTGCCAGCAGCCAAGGACAGGGCCTCGGTCAGCCCCAGCATTTT
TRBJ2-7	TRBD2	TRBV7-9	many	CASTLAGGPYEQYF	TGTGCCAGCACCTTAGCGGGGGGGCCTTACGAGCAGTACTTC
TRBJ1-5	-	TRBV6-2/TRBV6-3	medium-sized	CASRNGALGQPQHF	TGTGCCAGCAGAAACGGGGCTCTGGGACAGCCCCAGCATTTT
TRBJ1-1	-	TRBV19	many	CASSSERSSRRAFF	TGTGCCAGTAGCTCCGAACGCTCCTCTCGGAGGGCTTTCTTT
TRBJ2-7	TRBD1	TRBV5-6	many	CASSSGWAGTAFLHEQYF	TGTGCCAGCAGCTCCGGTTGGGCCGGGACAGCCTTTCTCCACGAGCAGTACTTC
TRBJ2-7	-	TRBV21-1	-	CASSTTGTGVYEQYF	TGTGCCAGCAGCACTACCGGGACAGGGGTGTACGAGCAGTACTTC
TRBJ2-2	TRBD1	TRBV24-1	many	CATRDRGPTGELFF	TGTGCCACACGGGACAGGGGGCCAACCGGGGAGCTGTTTTTT
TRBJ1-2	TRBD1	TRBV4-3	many	CASSTGTVDYGYTF	TGCGCCAGCAGCACCGGGACAGTCGACTATGGCTACACCTTC
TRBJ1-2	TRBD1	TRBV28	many	CASSLLTQGADGYTF	TGTGCCAGCAGTTTACTAACACAGGGGGCGGATGGCTACACCTTC
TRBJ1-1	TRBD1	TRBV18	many	CASSPPSRGTRGTAFF	TGTGCCAGCTCACCACCCTCCAGGGGGACAAGGGGAACGGCTTTCTTT
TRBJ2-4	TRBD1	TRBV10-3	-	CAISESVTGGKNIQYF	TGTGCCATCAGTGAGTCCGTTACAGGGGGCAAAAACATTCAGTACTTC
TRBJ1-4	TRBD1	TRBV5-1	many	CASSSDRVILGGEKLFF	TGCGCCAGCAGCTCGGACAGGGTGATACTGGGAGGTGAAAAACTGTTTTTT
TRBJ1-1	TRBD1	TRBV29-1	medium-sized	CSVGTGEYTEAFF	TGCAGCGTGGGGACAGGGGAGTACACTGAAGCTTTCTTT
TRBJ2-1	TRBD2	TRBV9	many	CASSVAGGRAFEQFF	TGTGCCAGCAGCGTAGCCGGCGGGAGGGCCTTTGAGCAGTTCTTC
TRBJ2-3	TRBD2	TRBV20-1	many	CSARDASGSGDTQYF	TGCAGTGCTAGAGACGCTAGCGGGAGTGGAGATACGCAGTATTTT
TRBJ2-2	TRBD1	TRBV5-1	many	CASSYGQGANTGELFF	TGCGCCAGCAGCTACGGACAGGGCGCGAACACCGGGGAGCTGTTTTTT
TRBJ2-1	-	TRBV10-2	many	CASSSRRGDSYNEQFF	TGCGCCAGCAGTTCCCGAAGGGGGGACTCCTACAATGAGCAGTTCTTC
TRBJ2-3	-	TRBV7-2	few	CASSLEYTDTQYF	TGTGCCAGCAGCTTAGAGTACACAGATACGCAGTATTTT
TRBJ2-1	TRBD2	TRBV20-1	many	CSASRRTSGRFNEQFF	TGCAGTGCTAGTCGTAGGACTAGCGGGAGATTCAATGAGCAGTTCTTC
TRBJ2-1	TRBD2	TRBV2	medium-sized	CASGVLADYNEQFF	TGTGCCAGCGGTGTGCTAGCGGACTACAATGAGCAGTTCTTC
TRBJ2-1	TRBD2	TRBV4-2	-	CARSQWTSGRAFRNEQFF	TGTGCCAGAAGCCAATGGACTAGCGGGAGGGCCTTTCGCAATGAGCAGTTCTTC
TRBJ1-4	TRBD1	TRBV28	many	CASSLEDRGLEKLFF	TGTGCCAGCAGTTTGGAGGACAGGGGTCTCGAAAAACTGTTTTTT
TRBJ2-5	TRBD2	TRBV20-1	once	CSAEPGLAGRETQYF	TGCAGTGCTGAACCGGGACTAGCGGGACGGGAGACCCAGTACTTC
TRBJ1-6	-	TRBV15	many	CATSRDRYRNSPLHF	TGTGCCACCAGCAGAGACAGGTACCGGAATTCACCCCTCCACTTT
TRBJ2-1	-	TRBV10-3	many	CATEGTRGNEQFF	TGTGCCACCGAAGGGACGAGAGGGAATGAGCAGTTCTTC
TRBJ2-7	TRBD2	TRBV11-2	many	CASSLTSGGTYEQYF	TGTGCCAGCAGCTTAACTAGCGGGGGGACCTACGAGCAGTACTTC
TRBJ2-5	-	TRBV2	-	CASSEQQGSETQYF	TGTGCCAGCAGTGAGCAACAGGGTTCGGAGACCCAGTACTTC
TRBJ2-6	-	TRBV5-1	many	CASSPHLQAGANVLTF	TGCGCCAGCAGCCCACACCTACAGGCCGGGGCCAACGTCCTGACTTTC
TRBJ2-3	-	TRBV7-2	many	CASSWAPTDTQYF	TGTGCCAGCAGCTGGGCCCCCACAGATACGCAGTATTTT
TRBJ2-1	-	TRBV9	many	CASSGFMEWQFF	TGTGCCAGCAGCGGATTCATGGAGTGGCAGTTCTTC
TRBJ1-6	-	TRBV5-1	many	CASSSVSGNNSPLHF	TGCGCCAGCAGCTCGGTCTCAGGAAATAATTCACCCCTCCACTTT
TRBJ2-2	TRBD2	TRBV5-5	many	CASSLSGRAFPGELFF	TGTGCCAGCAGCTTAAGCGGGAGGGCCTTCCCCGGGGAGCTGTTTTTT
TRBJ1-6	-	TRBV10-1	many	CASSESTGGNSPLHF	TGCGCCAGCAGTGAGTCCACGGGCGGGAATTCACCCCTCCACTTT
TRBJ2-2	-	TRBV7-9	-	CSSSPGTVEEELFF	TGTTCCAGCAGTCCCGGGACGGTAGAGGAGGAGCTGTTTTTT
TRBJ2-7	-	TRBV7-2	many	CASRPGRRNEQYF	TGTGCCAGCAGACCGGGAAGGCGAAACGAGCAGTACTTC
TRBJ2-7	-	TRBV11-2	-	CASTPPGGGQYF	TGTGCCAGCACCCCCCCCGGAGGGGGGCAGTACTTC
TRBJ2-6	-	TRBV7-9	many	CASSLARSSGANVLTF	TGTGCCAGCAGCTTAGCCCGCAGCTCTGGGGCCAACGTCCTGACTTTC
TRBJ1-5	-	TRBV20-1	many	CSASGGNQPQHF	TGCAGTGCTAGCGGGGGCAATCAGCCCCAGCATTTT
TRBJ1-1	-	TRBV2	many	CASSPRGASMNTEAFF	TGTGCCAGCAGTCCTCGGGGGGCCTCCATGAACACTGAAGCTTTCTTT
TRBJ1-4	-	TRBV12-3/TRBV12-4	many	CASTPHEWDEKLFF	TGTGCCAGCACCCCACATGAATGGGATGAAAAACTGTTTTTT
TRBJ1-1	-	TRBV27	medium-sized	CASRPGAMGTEAFF	TGTGCCAGCAGACCAGGGGCGATGGGCACTGAAGCTTTCTTT
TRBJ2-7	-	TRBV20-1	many	CSARESLKGFEQYF	TGCAGTGCTAGAGAAAGTCTTAAAGGGTTCGAGCAGTACTTC
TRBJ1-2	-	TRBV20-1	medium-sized	CSAREAGVNYGYTF	TGCAGTGCTAGAGAAGCGGGGGTCAACTATGGCTACACCTTC
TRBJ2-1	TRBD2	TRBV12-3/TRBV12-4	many	CASSPSSGLARNNEQFF	TGTGCCAGCAGTCCTTCTTCCGGACTAGCAAGGAACAATGAGCAGTTCTTC
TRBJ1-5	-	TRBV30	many	CAWTDRSNQPQHF	TGTGCCTGGACCGACAGAAGCAATCAGCCCCAGCATTTT
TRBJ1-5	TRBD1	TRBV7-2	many	CASSPGQKNQPQHF	TGTGCCAGCAGCCCGGGACAGAAGAATCAGCCCCAGCATTTT
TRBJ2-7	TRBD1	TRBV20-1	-	CSANRGTYDQYF	TGCAGTGCGAACAGGGGTACCTACGATCAGTACTTC
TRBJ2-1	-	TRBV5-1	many	CASSHGLGGRNEQFF	TGCGCCAGCAGCCACGGACTAGGGGGGAGGAATGAGCAGTTCTTC
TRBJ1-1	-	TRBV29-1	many	CSVDQNTEAFF	TGCAGCGTTGACCAGAACACTGAAGCTTTCTTT
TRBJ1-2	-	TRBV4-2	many	CASSQGTTRRTPHGYTF	TGTGCCAGCAGCCAAGGAACAACGCGAAGGACACCCCATGGCTACACCTTC
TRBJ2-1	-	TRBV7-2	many	CASSLDVNEQFF	TGTGCCAGCAGCTTAGACGTCAATGAGCAGTTCTTC
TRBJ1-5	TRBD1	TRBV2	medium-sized	CASSEGDSYQPQHF	TGTGCCAGCAGTGAAGGGGACAGCTATCAGCCCCAGCATTTT
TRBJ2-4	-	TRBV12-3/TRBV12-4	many	CASTAQGNIQYF	TGTGCCAGCACCGCCCAGGGGAACATTCAGTACTTC
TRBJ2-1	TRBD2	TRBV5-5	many	CASSLSGTFYNEQFF	TGTGCCAGCAGCTTGAGCGGGACCTTCTACAATGAGCAGTTCTTC
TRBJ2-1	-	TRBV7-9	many	CASRNNLEQFF	TGTGCCAGCAGGAATAATTTGGAGCAGTTCTTC